These T cell receptor beta chains were read from a single sample in a study of blood T cell repertoires in COVID-19. Profiling relied on immunoSEQ multiplex PCR, and the TCRdb table lists in-frame clones only, not all of them. The repertoire holds 150,000 to 250,000 clones, with 75% to 85% as singletons. The sample consisted of peripheral blood. These receptors all come from a woman aged 40 to 55 with COVID-19, enrolled during active disease. Each CDR3 is given with its conserved first and last residue. The D gene is left open where the match is weak. Not all rows give a size; the values are once, few, many and, for expanded clones, a class.

d_gene: TRBD1; j_gene: TRBJ2-3; abundance: NA; v_gene: TRBV7-3; len: 16; CDR3aa: CASSLTSTGEADTQYF; CDR3nt: TGTGCCAGCAGCCTTACCTCGACAGGGGAGGCAGATACGCAGTATTTT
d_gene: NA; j_gene: TRBJ1-5; abundance: NA; v_gene: TRBV15; len: 17; CDR3aa: CATSRAPGQGRNQPQHF; CDR3nt: TGTGCCACCAGCAGAGCTCCAGGGCAGGGGAGAAATCAGCCCCAGCATTTT
d_gene: TRBD1; j_gene: TRBJ1-2; abundance: NA; v_gene: TRBV7-9; len: 15; CDR3aa: CASSSPRGLKDGYTF; CDR3nt: TGTGCCAGCAGCTCCCCCAGGGGGCTCAAGGATGGCTACACCTTC
d_gene: NA; j_gene: TRBJ1-2; abundance: NA; v_gene: TRBV28; len: 16; CDR3aa: CASSSTGKGSDYGYTF; CDR3nt: TGTGCCAGCAGTTCGACGGGGAAGGGCTCAGACTATGGCTACACCTTC
d_gene: TRBD1; j_gene: TRBJ1-5; abundance: few; v_gene: TRBV6-1; len: 13; CDR3aa: CASSDQGAATQHF; CDR3nt: TGTGCCAGCAGTGATCAGGGGGCCGCGACCCAGCATTTT
d_gene: TRBD1; j_gene: TRBJ2-7; abundance: NA; v_gene: TRBV6-5; len: 14; CDR3aa: CASVRGTGIDEQYF; CDR3nt: TGTGCCAGCGTCAGGGGGACAGGGATAGACGAGCAGTACTTC
d_gene: TRBD2; j_gene: TRBJ2-5; abundance: NA; v_gene: TRBV9; len: 19; CDR3aa: CASSVASRTSGSGGETQYF; CDR3nt: TGTGCCAGCAGCGTAGCGAGTCGGACTAGCGGGAGTGGGGGAGAGACCCAGTACTTC
d_gene: TRBD1; j_gene: TRBJ1-5; abundance: few; v_gene: TRBV6-5; len: 15; CDR3aa: CASSSIGTGDQPQHF; CDR3nt: TGTGCCAGCAGTTCAATCGGGACAGGGGATCAGCCCCAGCATTTT
d_gene: TRBD1; j_gene: TRBJ1-1; abundance: NA; v_gene: TRBV19; len: 17; CDR3aa: CASSIGQVLLRNTEAFF; CDR3nt: TGTGCCAGTAGTATCGGACAGGTTCTCCTTCGCAACACTGAAGCTTTCTTT
d_gene: NA; j_gene: TRBJ2-5; abundance: NA; v_gene: TRBV20-1; len: 10; CDR3aa: CSAEKETQYF; CDR3nt: TGCAGTGCAGAGAAAGAGACCCAGTACTTC
d_gene: TRBD1; j_gene: TRBJ1-2; abundance: few; v_gene: TRBV6-2/TRBV6-3; len: 14; CDR3aa: CASSFGQGPYGYTF; CDR3nt: TGTGCCAGCAGTTTCGGACAGGGGCCCTATGGCTACACCTTC
d_gene: NA; j_gene: TRBJ2-3; abundance: NA; v_gene: TRBV6-5; len: 14; CDR3aa: CASSYSPGTDTQYF; CDR3nt: TGTGCCAGCAGTTATAGCCCGGGCACAGATACGCAGTATTTT
d_gene: TRBD1; j_gene: TRBJ2-1; abundance: once; v_gene: TRBV10-3; len: 14; CDR3aa: CAISGDRGAYEQFF; CDR3nt: TGTGCCATCAGTGGGGACAGGGGGGCTTATGAGCAGTTCTTC
d_gene: TRBD1; j_gene: TRBJ2-5; abundance: NA; v_gene: TRBV29-1; len: 16; CDR3aa: CSAGGQVARSIKTQYF; CDR3nt: TGCAGCGCCGGAGGACAGGTGGCGAGAAGTATAAAGACCCAGTACTTC
d_gene: NA; j_gene: TRBJ1-1; abundance: NA; v_gene: TRBV18; len: 12; CDR3aa: CASGGSATEAFF; CDR3nt: TGTGCCAGTGGGGGGTCGGCCACTGAAGCTTTCTTT